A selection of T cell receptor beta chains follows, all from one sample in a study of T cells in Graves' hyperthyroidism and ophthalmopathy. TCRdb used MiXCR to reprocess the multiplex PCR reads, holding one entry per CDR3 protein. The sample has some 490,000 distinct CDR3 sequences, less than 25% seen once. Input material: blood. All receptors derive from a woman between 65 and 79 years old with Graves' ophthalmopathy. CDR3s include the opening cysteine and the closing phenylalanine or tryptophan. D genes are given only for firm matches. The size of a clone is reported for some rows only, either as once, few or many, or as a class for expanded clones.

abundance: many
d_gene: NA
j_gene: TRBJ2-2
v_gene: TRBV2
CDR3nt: TGTGCCAGCATCAGGGACGTGAACACCGGGGAGCTGTTTTTT
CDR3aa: CASIRDVNTGELFF

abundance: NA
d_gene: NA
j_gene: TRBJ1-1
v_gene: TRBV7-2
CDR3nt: TGTGCCAGCAGCGGGGCGGGGGTGTGGACTGAAGCTTTCTTT
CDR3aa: CASSGAGVWTEAFF

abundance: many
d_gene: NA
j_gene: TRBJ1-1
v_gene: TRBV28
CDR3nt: TGTGCCAGCAGCCGTACCCTTCCCAGGAACACTGAAGCTTTCTTT
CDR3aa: CASSRTLPRNTEAFF

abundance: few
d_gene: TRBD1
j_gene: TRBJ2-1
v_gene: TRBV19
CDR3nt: TGTGCCAGTAGTGGAGGACAGGAATACAATGAGCAGTTCTTC
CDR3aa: CASSGGQEYNEQFF

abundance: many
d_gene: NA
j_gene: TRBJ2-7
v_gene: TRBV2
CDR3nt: TGTGCCAGCAGGCGACTGGTCCCATACGAGCAGTACTTC
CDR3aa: CASRRLVPYEQYF

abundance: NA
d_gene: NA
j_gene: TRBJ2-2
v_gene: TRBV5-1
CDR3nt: TGCGCCAGCAGTCCTGATAGGGGGTCGACCGGGGAGCTGTTTTTT
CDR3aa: CASSPDRGSTGELFF

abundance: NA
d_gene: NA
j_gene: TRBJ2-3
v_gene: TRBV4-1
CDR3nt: TGCGCCAGCAGCCCCCAGGGAGCCGGTGATACGCAGTATTTT
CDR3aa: CASSPQGAGDTQYF

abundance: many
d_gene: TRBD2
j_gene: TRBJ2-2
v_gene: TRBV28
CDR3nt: TGTGCCAGCGGGCTAGCGGGGGCGAACACCGGGGAGCTGTTTTTT
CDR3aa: CASGLAGANTGELFF

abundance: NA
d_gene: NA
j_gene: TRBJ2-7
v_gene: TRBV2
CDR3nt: TGTGCCAGCAATAGATTTGGGCTAGGAGACGAGCAGTACTTC
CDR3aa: CASNRFGLGDEQYF

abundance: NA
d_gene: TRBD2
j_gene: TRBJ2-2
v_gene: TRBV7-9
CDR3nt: TGTGCCAGCAGCGAAAGGACTAGCGGGGGGGGCCGAAACACCGGGGAGCTGTTTTTT
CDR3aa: CASSERTSGGGRNTGELFF

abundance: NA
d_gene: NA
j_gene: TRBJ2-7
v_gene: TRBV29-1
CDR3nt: TGCAGCGCCCGCTCAGGCGAGCAGTACTTC
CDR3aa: CSARSGEQYF

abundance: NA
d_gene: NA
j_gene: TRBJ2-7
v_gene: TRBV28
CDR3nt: TGTGCCAGCAGGACAAACAACGAGCAGTACTTC
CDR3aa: CASRTNNEQYF

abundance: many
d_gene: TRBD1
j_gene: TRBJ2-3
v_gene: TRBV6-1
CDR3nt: TGTGCCAGCAGTGAAGGACAGGGGATATACACAGATACGCAGTATTTT
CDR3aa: CASSEGQGIYTDTQYF

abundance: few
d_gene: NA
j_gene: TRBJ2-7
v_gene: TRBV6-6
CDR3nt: TGTGCCAGCAGTTACCCACCTGAGGAGTACGAGCAGTACTTC
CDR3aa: CASSYPPEEYEQYF

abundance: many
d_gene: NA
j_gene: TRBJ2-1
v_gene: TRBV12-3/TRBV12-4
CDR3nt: TGTGCCAGCAGTTTAGAGGGTTGGGGCTTAACGAGCTCCTACAATGAGCAGTTCTTC
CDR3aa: CASSLEGWGLTSSYNEQFF

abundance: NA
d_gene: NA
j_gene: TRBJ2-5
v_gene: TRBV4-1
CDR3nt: TGCGCCAGCAGCCAAGCCTTTGGGACGAGTCATGACAGATACTTC
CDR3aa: CASSQAFGTSHDRYF

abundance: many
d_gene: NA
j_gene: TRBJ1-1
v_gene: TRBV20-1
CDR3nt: TGCAGTGCAGGCGGGGGGATGAACACTGAAGCTTTCTTT
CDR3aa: CSAGGGMNTEAFF

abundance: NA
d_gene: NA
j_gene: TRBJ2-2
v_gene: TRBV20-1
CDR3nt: TGCAGTGCTAGGCGCGCAGGGAGGAACACCGGGGAGCTGTTTTTT
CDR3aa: CSARRAGRNTGELFF

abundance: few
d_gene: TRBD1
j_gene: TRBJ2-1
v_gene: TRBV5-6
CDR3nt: TGTGCCAGCAGCTCCCGAGGCGGACAGGGAAGCAATGAGCAGTTCTTC
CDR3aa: CASSSRGGQGSNEQFF

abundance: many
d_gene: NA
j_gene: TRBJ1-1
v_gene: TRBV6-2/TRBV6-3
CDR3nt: TGTGCCAGCAGTTACCCGGAGTGGCGATCGGGACGGAGGAACACTGAAGCTTTCTTT
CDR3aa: CASSYPEWRSGRRNTEAFF

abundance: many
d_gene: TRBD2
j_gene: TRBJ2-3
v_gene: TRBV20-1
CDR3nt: TGCAGTGCCCAAGACTTTAACACAGGACAGGGAGCGGGAGGGCCGACAGATACGCAGTATTTT
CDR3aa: CSAQDFNTGQGAGGPTDTQYF

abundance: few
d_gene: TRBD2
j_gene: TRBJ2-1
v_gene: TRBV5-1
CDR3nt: TGCGCCAGCAGCTTGTCTAGCGGTAACAACAATGAGCAGTTCTTC
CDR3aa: CASSLSSGNNNEQFF

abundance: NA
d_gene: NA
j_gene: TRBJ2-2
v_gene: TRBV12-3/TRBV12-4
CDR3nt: TGTGCCAGTGGGGGGACTCCCACCGGGGAGCTGTTTTTT
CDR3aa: CASGGTPTGELFF

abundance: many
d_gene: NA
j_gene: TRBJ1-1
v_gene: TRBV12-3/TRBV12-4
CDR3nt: TGTGCCAGCAGTTTAATTGTGGACAGCCCTCAGCGAGCTTTCTTT
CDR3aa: CASSLIVDSPQRAFF

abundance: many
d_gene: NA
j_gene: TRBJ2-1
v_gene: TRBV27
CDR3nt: TGTGCCAGCAGTTACCCGAGCTCCTACAATGAGCAGTTCTTC
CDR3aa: CASSYPSSYNEQFF

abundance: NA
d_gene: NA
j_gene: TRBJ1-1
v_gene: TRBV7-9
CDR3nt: TGTGCCAGCACCCTGGCTGGAAACACTGAAGCTTTCTTT
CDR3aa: CASTLAGNTEAFF

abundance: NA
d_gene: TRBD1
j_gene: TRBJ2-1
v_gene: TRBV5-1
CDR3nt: TGCGCCAGCAGCTCAGGGGACAGAATGAGCTCCTACAATGAGCAGTTCTTC
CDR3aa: CASSSGDRMSSYNEQFF

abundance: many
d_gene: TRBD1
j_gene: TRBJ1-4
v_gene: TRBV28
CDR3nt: TGTGCCAGCAGGGTAACAGGGGGGCCCACTAATGAAAAACTGTTTTTT
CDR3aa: CASRVTGGPTNEKLFF

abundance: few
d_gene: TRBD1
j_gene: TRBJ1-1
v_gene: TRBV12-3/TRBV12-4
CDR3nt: TGTGCCAGCAGTTTCCTAGACAGGGGGCGAACTGAAGCTTTCTTT
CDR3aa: CASSFLDRGRTEAFF

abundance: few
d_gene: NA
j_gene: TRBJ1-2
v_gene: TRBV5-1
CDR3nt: TGCGCCAGCAGCCCGGACGGGGGGGGGTATGGCTACACCTTC
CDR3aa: CASSPDGGGYGYTF

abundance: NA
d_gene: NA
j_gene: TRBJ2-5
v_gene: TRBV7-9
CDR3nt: TGTGCCAGCAGCCGGACAGTCCAAAGGGAGACCCAGTACTTC
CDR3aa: CASSRTVQRETQYF

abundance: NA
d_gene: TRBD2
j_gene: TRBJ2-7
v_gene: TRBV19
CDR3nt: TGTGCCAGTAGTACCTTAGCGGGAGGATGGTACGAGCAGTACTTC
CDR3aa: CASSTLAGGWYEQYF

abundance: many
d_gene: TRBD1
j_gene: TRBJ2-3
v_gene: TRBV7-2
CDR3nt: TGTGCCAGCAGCTTGTTGACAGGGACCACAGATACGCAGTATTTT
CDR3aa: CASSLLTGTTDTQYF

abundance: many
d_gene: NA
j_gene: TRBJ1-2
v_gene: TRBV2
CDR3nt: TGTGCCAGCAGTGGGCAGGGGAATGGCTACACCTTC
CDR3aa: CASSGQGNGYTF

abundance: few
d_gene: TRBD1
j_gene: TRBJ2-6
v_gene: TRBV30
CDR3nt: TGTGCTTGGAAAGGGACAGTGAACTCTGGGGCCAACGTCCTGACTTTC
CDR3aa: CAWKGTVNSGANVLTF

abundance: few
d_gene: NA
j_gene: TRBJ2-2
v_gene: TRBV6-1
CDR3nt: TGTGCCAGCAGTGAATGGGGGGGGCTAGAGGTGGACACCGGGGAGCTGTTTTTT
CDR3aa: CASSEWGGLEVDTGELFF

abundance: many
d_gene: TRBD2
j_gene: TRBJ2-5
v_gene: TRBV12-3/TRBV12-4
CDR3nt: TGTGCCAGCAGTTTAGCTAGCGGGAGTGAGACCCAGTACTTC
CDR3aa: CASSLASGSETQYF

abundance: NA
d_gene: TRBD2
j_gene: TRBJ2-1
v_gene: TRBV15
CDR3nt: TGTGCCACCAGCACAACTAGCGGCAATGAGCAGTTCTTC
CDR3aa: CATSTTSGNEQFF

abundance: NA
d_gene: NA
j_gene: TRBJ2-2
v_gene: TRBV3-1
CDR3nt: TGTGCCAGCAGCCAAGATAAAGGGGCCGGCACCGGGGAGCTGTTTTTT
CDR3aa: CASSQDKGAGTGELFF

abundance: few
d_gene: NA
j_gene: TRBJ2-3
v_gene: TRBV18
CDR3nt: TGTGCCAGCTCACCATCCATTACGGATACGCAGTATTTT
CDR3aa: CASSPSITDTQYF

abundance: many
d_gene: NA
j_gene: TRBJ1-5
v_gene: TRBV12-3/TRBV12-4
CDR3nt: TGTGCCAGCAGTTCATATCGAGAGGCGCGTCAGCCCCAGCATTTT
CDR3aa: CASSSYREARQPQHF

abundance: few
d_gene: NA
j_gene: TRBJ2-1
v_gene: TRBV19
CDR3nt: TGTGCCAGTAGTATTTCGGCACACAATGAGCAGTTCTTC
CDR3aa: CASSISAHNEQFF

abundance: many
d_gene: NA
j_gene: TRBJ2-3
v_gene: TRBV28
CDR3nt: TGTGCCAGCAGTTTACCCTCCCGCACAGATACGCAGTATTTT
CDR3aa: CASSLPSRTDTQYF

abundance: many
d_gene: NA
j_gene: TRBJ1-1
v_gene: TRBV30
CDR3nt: TGTGCCCAGAGAAGGCTGGACGGGTTCACTGAAGCTTTCTTT
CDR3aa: CAQRRLDGFTEAFF

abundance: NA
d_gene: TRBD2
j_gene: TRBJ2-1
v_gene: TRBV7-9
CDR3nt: TGCGCCAGCAGCTTGGCTGGCGGGAGTGTGTCCTACAATGAGCAGTTCTTC
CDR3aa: CASSLAGGSVSYNEQFF

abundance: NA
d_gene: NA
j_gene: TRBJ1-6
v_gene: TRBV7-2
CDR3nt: TGTGCCAGCACCTCTCTTTATTCACCCCTCCACTTT
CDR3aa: CASTSLYSPLHF

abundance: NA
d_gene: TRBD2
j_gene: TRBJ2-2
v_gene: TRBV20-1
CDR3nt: TGCAGTGCTAGACCCGCTAGCGGGAGGGCCGGGGAGCTGTTTTTT
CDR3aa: CSARPASGRAGELFF

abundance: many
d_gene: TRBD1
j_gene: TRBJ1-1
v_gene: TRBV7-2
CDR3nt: TGTGCCAGCAGCTGGGGACAGTTCTACACTGAAGCTTTCTTT
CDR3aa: CASSWGQFYTEAFF

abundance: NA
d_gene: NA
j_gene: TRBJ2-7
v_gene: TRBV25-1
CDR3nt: TGTGCCAGCAGTGAAGGTTGGGGCGGCGCGGGCTACGAGCAGTACTTC
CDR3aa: CASSEGWGGAGYEQYF

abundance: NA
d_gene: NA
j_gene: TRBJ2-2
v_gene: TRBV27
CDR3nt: TGTGCCAGCAGTCCCCGCGGAGGGGTGGGCACCGGGGAGCTGTTTTTT
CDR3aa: CASSPRGGVGTGELFF

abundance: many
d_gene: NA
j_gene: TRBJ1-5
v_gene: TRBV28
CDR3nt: TGTGCCAGCAGTTTAGACCCACACAATAATCAGCCCCAGCATTTT
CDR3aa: CASSLDPHNNQPQHF

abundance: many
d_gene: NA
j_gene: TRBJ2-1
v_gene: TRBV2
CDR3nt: TGTGCCAGCAGTGTAACGAACAATGAGCAGTTCTTC
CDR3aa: CASSVTNNEQFF

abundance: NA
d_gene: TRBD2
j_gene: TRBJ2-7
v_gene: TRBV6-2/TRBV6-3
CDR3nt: TGTGCCAGCAGTTACTCTCCTAGCGGGAGCTTGGGAGAGCAGTACTTC
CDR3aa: CASSYSPSGSLGEQYF

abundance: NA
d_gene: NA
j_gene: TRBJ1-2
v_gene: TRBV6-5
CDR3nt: TGTGCCAGCAGTTACACGACAGGTCCCTATGGCTACACCTTC
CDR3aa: CASSYTTGPYGYTF

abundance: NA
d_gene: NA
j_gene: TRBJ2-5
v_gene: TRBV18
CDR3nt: TGTGCCAGCTCACCACCGTCGAACAGGGCGGAGACCCAGTACTTC
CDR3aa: CASSPPSNRAETQYF

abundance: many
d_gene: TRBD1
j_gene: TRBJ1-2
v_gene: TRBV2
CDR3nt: TGTGCCAGCGACCGGGACAGGGGTGGGGGAGATGGCTACACCTTC
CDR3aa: CASDRDRGGGDGYTF

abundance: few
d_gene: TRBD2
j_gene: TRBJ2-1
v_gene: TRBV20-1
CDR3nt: TGCAGTGCTAGAGATTTACCCCTAGCGGGACGGAATGAGCAGTTCTTC
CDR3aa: CSARDLPLAGRNEQFF

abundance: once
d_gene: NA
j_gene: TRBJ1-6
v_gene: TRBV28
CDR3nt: TGTGCCAGCATAGGGGGTGGGATTTCACCCCTCCACTTT
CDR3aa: CASIGGGISPLHF

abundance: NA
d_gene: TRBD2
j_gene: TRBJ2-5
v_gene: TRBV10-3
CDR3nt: TGTGCCATCAGCCCTAGCGGAGGACAAGAGACCCAGTACTTC
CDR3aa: CAISPSGGQETQYF

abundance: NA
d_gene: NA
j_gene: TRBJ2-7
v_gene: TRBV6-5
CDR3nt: TGTGCCAGCAGGTACTCGCTAGGCGGGAACTACGAGCAGTACTTC
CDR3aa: CASRYSLGGNYEQYF